Each of the 20 T cell receptor beta chains below was sequenced from the same sample in a study of CD4 T cells in relation to SARS-CoV-2 and coronaviruses. The unexposed donors gave CD4+ T cells in about 2011-2019, prior to COVID-19. CD4+ T cells were isolated from the cells after about nine days of culture. No antigen is known for these receptors. Using immunoSEQ multiplex PCR, the repertoire was profiled, and TCRdb retains in-frame clones only, with some absent. The sample includes tens of thousands of clones, 75% of them seen just once. The sequenced sample was CD4+ T cells from PBMCs, cultured in vitro. All receptors come from a human donor in good health.

In this sample, this clone turned up a few times. The J gene is TRBJ1-2, the V gene TRBV5-6; D possibly corresponds to TRBD1 (5 bases). The V end lost 4 bases, the J end lost 4 bases, and 11 bases lay between the germline ends. The CDR3 consists of 13 residues. Germline-derived CDR1 and CDR2 are SGHDT and YYEEEE. The CDR3 DNA reads as TGTGCCAGCAGCCGGGACGTCACCTATGGCTACACCTTC. It encodes CASSRDVTYGYTF.

This clone occurred a few times. This sequence joins TRBV5-1 and TRBJ2-2; D uncertain. Germline V gene sequence: CDR1 SGHRS, CDR2 YFSETQ. The CDR3 contains 12 residues. Trimming shortened V by 3 bases and J by 2 bases, and 2 bases separated the two germline ends. The CDR3 sequence: CASSSNTGELFF. CDR3 DNA: TGCGCCAGCAGCTCTAACACCGGGGAGCTGTTTTTT.

The CDR3 sequence: CAWMYSLRETQYF. The CDR3 nucleotides read TGTGCCTGGATGTACAGTCTGAGGGAGACCCAGTACTTC. V is TRBV30 and J is TRBJ2-5; D unresolved. This CDR3 has 13 amino acids. CDR1 and CDR2 (germline): GTSNPN, SVGIG (reference sequence). V lost 4 bases to trimming and J lost 5 bases, with 14 bases between them.

This clone came up a few times. The chain recombines TRBV11-2 with TRBJ1-5; no firm D call. Germline CDR1 reads SGHAT; CDR2 reads FQNNGV. V gave up 0 bases and J gave up 4 bases, with 10 bases separating them. This CDR3 is 15 amino acids long. In DNA form, the CDR3 reads TGTGCCAGCAGCTTAGATAGGCAGGCTAATCAGCCCCAGCATTTT. Its protein product is CASSLDRQANQPQHF. Full variable domain (missing parts from reference TRBV11-2 and TRBJ1-5): EAGVAQSPRYKIIEKRQSVAFWCNPISGHATLYWYQQILGQGPKLLIQFQNNGVVDDSQLPKDRFSAERLKGVDSTLKIQPAKLEDSAVYLCASSLDRQANQPQHFGDGTRLSIL.

This chain connects TRBV7-9 to TRBJ1-1; D gene ambiguous. This CDR3 spans 14 amino acids. V was trimmed by 5 bases and J by 6 bases, leaving 16 bases between them. Germline V gives CDR1 SEHNR, CDR2 FQNEAQ (reference sequence). CDR3 protein: CASSTQPEESEAFF. In DNA, the CDR3 is TGTGCCAGCAGCACCCAACCGGAAGAATCTGAAGCTTTCTTT.

The V gene is TRBV7-9, the J gene TRBJ2-7, with D perhaps matching TRBD1 or TRBD2 (6 bases each). CDR3 length: 14 residues. Trimming removed 4 bases at V and 6 bases at J, with 16 bases between. Germline CDR1 is SEHNR and CDR2 is FQNEAQ (reference sequence). The CDR3 reads CASSSNRGQGEQYF. CDR3 in DNA: TGTGCCAGCAGCTCGAACCGGGGGCAGGGCGAGCAGTACTTC. Filled out from reference TRBV7-9 and TRBJ2-7, the complete variable domain reads DTGVSQNPRHKITKRGQNVTFRCDPISEHNRLYWYRQTLGQGPEFLTYFQNEAQLEKSRLLSDRFSAERPKGSFSTLEIQRTEQGDSAMYLCASSSNRGQGEQYFGPGTRLTVT.

This clone was recorded once. This chain links TRBV19 with TRBJ1-4; 9 nucleotides line up with TRBD1. In germline, CDR1 is LNHDA, CDR2 SQIVND (reference sequence). CDR3 size: 14 residues. Losses at the gene ends were 7 bases for V and 6 bases for J; bases not matched to a gene: 6. This CDR3 reads CASKKGQGYEKLFF. The CDR3 DNA sequence: TGTGCCAGTAAGAAGGGACAGGGATATGAAAAACTGTTTTTT.

The chain joins TRBV4-2 to TRBJ2-3; 7 nucleotides agree with TRBD2. The CDR3 runs to 14 residues. The ends lost 4 bases at V and 8 bases at J; junction bases unmatched: 9. Germline-derived CDR1 and CDR2 are LGHNA and YNFKEQ. Written as DNA, the CDR3 is TGTGCCAGCAGCCCCGGCGGGAGTGAGGGTACGCAGTATTTT. This codes for CASSPGGSEGTQYF.

A few counts support this clone. V is TRBV5-1 and J is TRBJ2-2; a possible D gene is TRBD2 (6 bases). CDR1 is SGHRS, CDR2 YFSETQ, per germline. V was clipped by 4 bases and J by 4 bases, with 17 bases between them. The CDR3 is 16 residues long. DNA of the CDR3: TGCGCCAGCAGCGGGGCCGGGGGAAGGGGCACCGGGGAGCTGTTTTTT. Its translation is CASSGAGGRGTGELFF. Combining the CDR3 with reference TRBV5-1 and TRBJ2-2 gives the whole variable domain KAGVTQTPRYLIKTRGQQVTLSCSPISGHRSVSWYQQTPGQGLQFLFEYFSETQRNKGNFPGRFSGRQFSNSRSEMNVSTLELGDSALYLCASSGAGGRGTGELFFGEGSRLTVL.

This sequence joins TRBV6-2 or TRBV6-3 and TRBJ2-2; D is perhaps TRBD1 or TRBD2 (5 bases each). The germline gives CDR1 MNHEY, CDR2 SVGEGT. There are 14 residues in the CDR3. V was trimmed by 7 bases and J by 2 bases, leaving 11 bases between them. The CDR3 sequence is CASTPGTNTGELFF. The CDR3 DNA reads as TGTGCCAGCACCCCCGGGACCAACACCGGGGAGCTGTTTTTT.

This rearrangement joins TRBV29-1 to TRBJ2-7; D perhaps matches TRBD1 (5 bases). V shed 6 bases and J shed 2 bases, with 17 bases lying between them. The germline CDR1 and CDR2 sequences are SQVTM and ANQGSEA. This CDR3 has 14 amino acids. This CDR3 reads CSVGHRLGTYEQYF. DNA for the CDR3: TGCAGCGTCGGACACCGCTTGGGGACCTACGAGCAGTACTTC.

The V call is TRBV5-6, the J call TRBJ2-5, with D perhaps matching TRBD1 (5 bases). The V gene's germline CDR1 is SGHDT and CDR2 YYEEEE. This CDR3 spans 15 amino acids. The V and J ends lost 3 bases and 0 bases respectively, with 12 bases between them. The CDR3: CASSWKGWYQETQYF. The CDR3 nucleotides read TGTGCCAGCAGCTGGAAGGGGTGGTACCAAGAGACCCAGTACTTC.

V is TRBV5-1 and J is TRBJ1-2; the D is unclear. Trimming took off 4 bases at V and 3 bases at J, with 22 bases between the two ends. The CDR3 has 17 amino acids. Germline values: CDR1 SGHRS, CDR2 YFSETQ. CDR3 sequence: CASSGNFRVSSHYGYTF. CDR3 nucleotides: TGCGCCAGCAGCGGGAACTTCCGGGTCTCATCTCACTATGGCTACACCTTC. The entire variable domain, with the rest obtained from reference TRBV5-1 and TRBJ1-2, is as follows: KAGVTQTPRYLIKTRGQQVTLSCSPISGHRSVSWYQQTPGQGLQFLFEYFSETQRNKGNFPGRFSGRQFSNSRSEMNVSTLELGDSALYLCASSGNFRVSSHYGYTFGSGTRLTVV.

The genes are TRBV30 and TRBJ2-1; TRBD2 matches 11 bases. V trimming: 4 bases; J trimming: 4 bases; junction bases outside the gene matches: 6. The CDR3 sequence is 15 residues long. CDR1 and CDR2 from the germline V gene are GTSNPN and SVGIG (reference sequence). The CDR3 protein is CAWNKLAGVYNEQFF. The CDR3 nucleotides read TGTGCCTGGAACAAACTAGCGGGAGTGTACAATGAGCAGTTCTTC.

The chain uses TRBV5-1 and TRBJ1-4; TRBD1 is a possible D gene (6 bases). V was pared by 4 bases and J by 5 bases, with 15 bases between. The CDR3 sequence is 15 residues long. CDR1 SGHRS and CDR2 YFSETQ come from the germline V gene. The CDR3 sequence is CASSQRTVPNEKLFF. CDR3 DNA: TGCGCCAGCAGCCAGCGGACAGTACCAAATGAAAAACTGTTTTTT.

The chain carries TRBV2 and TRBJ2-2; D ambiguous. The CDR3 has 14 amino acids. V was trimmed by 6 bases and J by 8 bases, leaving 16 bases between them. CDR1 and CDR2 (germline): SNHLY, FYNNEI. The CDR3 here is CASSQTETRGELFF. CDR3 nucleotides: TGTGCCAGCAGCCAAACCGAAACACGGGGGGAGCTGTTTTTT. Using reference TRBV2 and TRBJ2-2 for the parts outside the CDR3, the full variable domain is EPEVTQTPSHQVTQMGQEVILRCVPISNHLYFYWYRQILGQKVEFLVSFYNNEISEKSEIFDDQFSVERPDGSNFTLKIRSTKLEDSAMYFCASSQTETRGELFFGEGSRLTVL.

This clone was observed a single time. The J gene is TRBJ2-7, the V gene TRBV5-1; 9 positions agree with TRBD1. The V segment lost 4 bases and the J segment 0 bases; nucleotides outside the gene matches: 5. In germline, CDR1 is SGHRS, CDR2 YFSETQ. The CDR3 length is 15 residues. The CDR3 loop is CASSTGGPLSYEQYF. DNA of the CDR3: TGCGCCAGCAGCACAGGGGGCCCTCTCTCCTACGAGCAGTACTTC.

This clone appeared a single time. The chain is built from TRBV2 and TRBJ2-7; 8 positions match TRBD2. CDR1 is SNHLY, CDR2 FYNNEI, per germline. The CDR3 consists of 13 residues. V lost 5 bases to trimming and J lost 6 bases; unmatched junction nucleotides: 6. CDR3 residues: CASSPPGGVEQYF. CDR3 DNA: TGTGCCAGCAGTCCCCCGGGAGGGGTCGAGCAGTACTTC.

The rearrangement links TRBV28 to TRBJ2-7, with D possibly matching TRBD2 (6 bases). CDR1 MDHEN and CDR2 SYDVKM come from the germline V gene. This CDR3 is 15 amino acids long. The V end lost 4 bases, the J end lost 0 bases, and 13 bases lay between the germline ends. CDR3 coding DNA: TGTGCCAGCAGTTCCAGTGGGGGGAGCTCCTACGAGCAGTACTTC. Encoded protein: CASSSSGGSSYEQYF.

This clone was seen once. The V call is TRBV30, the J call TRBJ1-1; 8 bases align to TRBD1. The CDR3 contains 13 residues. V shed 5 bases, J shed 3 bases, and the junction held 5 bases outside the gene matches. In germline, CDR1 is GTSNPN, CDR2 SVGIG (reference sequence). Here the CDR3 reads CAWSRGPDTEAFF. The DNA of the CDR3 is TGTGCCTGGTCCAGGGGGCCGGACACTGAAGCTTTCTTT. Variable domain in full (rest from reference TRBV30 and TRBJ1-1): SQTIHQWPATLVQPVGSPLSLECTVEGTSNPNLYWYRQAAGRGLQLLFYSVGIGQISSEVPQNLSASRPQDRQFILSSKKLLLSDSGFYLCAWSRGPDTEAFFGQGTRLTVV.